The 31 T cell receptor beta chains listed next were all sequenced from one sample in a study of CD8 T cells in cerebrospinal fluid in Alzheimer's disease (TCRdb year 2020). The library was prepared using 10x single-cell sequencing. Instrument used: NextSeq 550. The reads were reprocessed in TCRdb, with one entry per CDR3 protein sequence and no accompanying DNA. The table held for this sample gives about 1,600 distinct CDR3 sequences. 10% of the sample comes from the top ten. Sequencing was carried out using cerebrospinal fluid. All receptors come from a human donor in good health.

This chain joins TRBV27 and TRBJ2-7; the D call of TRBD1 rests on TCRdb alone, since no DNA is present to check it. Germline V CDR1 and CDR2: MNHEY, SMNVEV (reference sequence). The CDR3 is 13 residues long. The CDR3: CASRPTRGDEQYF.

This clonotype is called large based on its frequency. The chain combines TRBV19 with TRBJ2-1; TCRdb returns TRBD1, unconfirmable since there is no DNA. The CDR3 sequence is 15 residues long. Germline values: CDR1 LNHDA, CDR2 SQIVND (reference sequence). The CDR3 loop is CASTIGPLEHNEQFF.

This clonotype is medium-sized (0.01 to 0.1%) by frequency. The chain combines TRBV10-2 with TRBJ1-2; TCRdb names TRBD1, which stays unverified in the absence of DNA. The CDR3 loop spans 14 amino acids. Germline CDR1 is WSHSY and CDR2 is SAAADI. The chain's CDR3 is CASSDLRAVDGYTF.

This clonotype is labeled medium-sized based on frequency. The rearrangement joins TRBV12-3 or TRBV12-4 to TRBJ2-5; absent DNA, TCRdb's TRBD1 call cannot be checked. The CDR3 spans 15 residues. CDR3 protein: CASSLVGGVQETQYF.

Frequency places this clonotype as medium-sized. The chain couples TRBV9 to TRBJ2-7. Germline V gene sequence: CDR1 SGDLS, CDR2 YYNGEE. This CDR3 contains 14 residues. CDR3 sequence reads: CASSPSLAPYEQYF.

The chain carries TRBV20-1 and TRBJ1-5; the TRBD1 assignment by TCRdb is unverifiable without DNA. The germline CDR1 and CDR2 sequences are DFQATT and SNEGSKA (reference sequence). There are 15 residues in the CDR3. The CDR3 sequence: CSASPLGQPNQPQHF.

This clonotype ranks as large in terms of frequency. CDR3: CASSQRTSRGDTQYF. The chain couples TRBV11-3 to TRBJ2-3; TCRdb gives TRBD2 as the D gene, but with no DNA this cannot be confirmed. The CDR3 has 15 residues. Per germline, CDR1 SGHNT and CDR2 YENEEA.

Judged by frequency, this clonotype is medium-sized. The chain couples TRBV7-6 to TRBJ1-3; TCRdb outputs TRBD1, but without DNA this stays unchecked. Germline-derived CDR1 and CDR2 are SGHVS and FNYEAQ. The CDR3 runs to 15 residues. The CDR3 spells CASSLSGSSGNTIYF. The full variable domain, completed using reference TRBV7-6 and TRBJ1-3, is GAGVSQSPRYKVTKRGQDVALRCDPISGHVSLYWYRQALGQGPEFLTYFNYEAQQDKSGLPNDRFSAERPEGSISTLTIQRTEQRDSAMYRCASSLSGSSGNTIYFGEGSWLTVV.

This clonotype is identified as medium-sized from frequency. The genes are TRBV19 and TRBJ2-4; TCRdb selects TRBD2, and the lack of DNA leaves this call unchecked. The CDR3 extends over 17 amino acids. Germline V gene data show CDR1 as LNHDA and CDR2 as SQIVND (reference sequence). CDR3 region: CASAGTSGAGAKNIQYF.

The V gene is TRBV7-9, the J gene TRBJ2-4; the D call from TCRdb, TRBD2, cannot be confirmed without DNA. The CDR3 covers 20 residues. CDR1 SEHNR and CDR2 FQNEAQ come from the germline V gene (reference sequence). The CDR3 is CASRPDFGSGGATAKNIQYF.

According to its frequency, this clonotype is medium-sized. The chain uses TRBV20-1 and TRBJ2-5; the D gene TCRdb calls, TRBD1, cannot be checked with no DNA. CDR1 and CDR2 (germline): DFQATT, SNEGSKA (reference sequence). The CDR3 covers 12 residues. The CDR3 loop reads CSANGGQETQYF.

This clonotype is medium-sized by frequency. The rearrangement joins TRBV20-1 to TRBJ2-5. Germline V gene data show CDR1 as DFQATT and CDR2 as SNEGSKA (reference sequence). This CDR3 has 12 amino acids. This CDR3 reads CSAFLPQETQYF.

This clonotype registers medium-sized (0.01 to 0.1%) by frequency. V and J are TRBV19 and TRBJ2-2; TCRdb names TRBD2, which stays unverified in the absence of DNA. The CDR3 spans 16 residues. Germline V gives CDR1 LNHDA, CDR2 SQIVND (reference sequence). Here the CDR3 reads CASSMQASVNTGELFF.

This clonotype is deemed medium-sized by its frequency. The CDR3 spells CASSLEGRSYEQYF. The V call is TRBV7-2, the J call TRBJ2-7; TCRdb indicates TRBD1, and absent DNA this call remains unverified. The CDR3 runs 14 residues. Germline CDR1 reads SGHTA; CDR2 reads FQGNSA.

This clonotype is called medium-sized based on its frequency. The V and J genes are TRBV6-4 and TRBJ2-3; there is no DNA to check the TCRdb D call of TRBD2. This CDR3 has 13 residues. Looked up from germline, CDR1 is MRHNA and CDR2 is SNTAGT. The CDR3 loop reads CASSDTRGDTQYF.

In terms of frequency, this clonotype is medium-sized. The V call is TRBV9, the J call TRBJ1-2. Germline assignment: CDR1 SGDLS and CDR2 YYNGEE. The CDR3 covers 13 residues. This CDR3 reads CASSTQGGYGYTF.

This clonotype is labeled medium-sized based on frequency. The chain joins TRBV11-3 to TRBJ1-4; checking the TCRdb D call of TRBD1 is not possible without DNA. The germline V gene encodes CDR1 SGHNT and CDR2 YENEEA. The CDR3 extends over 15 amino acids. CDR3 in amino acids: CASSARTGPGEKLFF.

V and J are TRBV5-8 and TRBJ2-7; TCRdb names TRBD2, which stays unverified in the absence of DNA. The CDR3 loop spans 15 amino acids. The germline CDR1 and CDR2 sequences are SGHTS and YDEGEE. The CDR3 loop is CASSLDGGASYEQYF. Together with reference TRBV5-8 and TRBJ2-7, the CDR3 gives the full variable domain: EAGVTQSPTHLIKTRGQQATLRCSPISGHTSVYWYQQALGLGLQFLLWYDEGEERNRGNFPPRFSGRQFPNYSSELNVNALELEDSALYLCASSLDGGASYEQYFGPGTRLTVT.

In terms of frequency, this clonotype is medium-sized. The chain joins TRBV7-9 to TRBJ2-5. The V gene's germline CDR1 is SEHNR and CDR2 FQNEAQ (reference sequence). The CDR3 is made up of 15 amino acids. The CDR3 spells CASSLARTVQETQYF.

Judged by frequency, this clonotype is medium-sized. The rearrangement joins TRBV6-6 to TRBJ1-2. From germline, CDR1 is MNHNY and CDR2 SVGAGI (reference sequence). CDR3 length: 16 amino acids. CDR3 region: CASSYWTGTKSAGYTF.

By frequency, this clonotype registers large. This sequence joins TRBV6-2 or TRBV6-3 and TRBJ2-1; the D call from TCRdb, TRBD1, cannot be confirmed without DNA. The CDR3 has 13 amino acids. Germline assignment: CDR1 MNHEY and CDR2 SVGEGT. The CDR3 loop reads CASTDPGGYEQFF.

This clonotype counts as medium-sized by frequency. CDR3 sequence: CASSSGPVSEQYF. This chain links TRBV6-5 with TRBJ2-7; TCRdb reports TRBD1, a call that lacks DNA to check it against. Germline assignment: CDR1 MNHEY and CDR2 SVGAGI. The CDR3 sequence is 13 residues long.

Judged by frequency, this clonotype is medium-sized. J is TRBJ2-5 and V is TRBV2; TCRdb selects TRBD1, and the lack of DNA leaves this call unchecked. Germline V gene data show CDR1 as SNHLY and CDR2 as FYNNEI. CDR3 length: 15 amino acids. The CDR3 sequence is CASSAGRSFQETQYF.

This clonotype shows up as medium-sized (0.01 to 0.1%) by frequency. The chain recombines TRBV12-3 or TRBV12-4 with TRBJ2-1; TCRdb's D call, TRBD2, is unchecked because there is no DNA. The CDR3 spans 20 residues. The CDR3 reads CASSSLGLAGGQSSYNEQFF.

This clonotype counts as medium-sized (0.01 to 0.1%) by frequency. The rearrangement uses TRBV24-1 and TRBJ2-1; TCRdb lists TRBD2, though no DNA is available to test this call. The CDR3 has 17 residues. Germline V gives CDR1 KGHDR, CDR2 SFDVKD. The CDR3 region is CATSDLRTSGRANEQFF.

This clonotype registers medium-sized by frequency. The chain recombines TRBV6-2 or TRBV6-3 with TRBJ2-7; the D gene TCRdb calls, TRBD2, cannot be checked with no DNA. The germline gives CDR1 MNHEY, CDR2 SVGEGT. This CDR3 is built from 11 residues. CDR3 amino acids: CASGISGSGYF.

This clonotype ranks as large (0.1 to 1%) in terms of frequency. CDR3 in amino acids: CASSLEGYGYTF. The rearrangement joins TRBV7-2 to TRBJ1-2. The CDR3 is 12 residues long. CDR1 SGHTA and CDR2 FQGNSA come from the germline V gene.

Frequency places this clonotype as medium-sized. V and J are TRBV5-1 and TRBJ2-5; TCRdb reports TRBD2, a call that lacks DNA to check it against. The CDR3 has 15 residues. Germline V CDR1 and CDR2: SGHRS, YFSETQ. CDR3 protein: CASSPGLAGFLTQYF.

This clonotype ranks as medium-sized in terms of frequency. This chain uses TRBV7-3 with TRBJ1-1. The CDR3 has 16 residues. Looked up from germline, CDR1 is SGHTA and CDR2 is FQGTGA. The chain's CDR3 is CASSPGTLTMNTEAFF.

V gene TRBV7-6 combines with J gene TRBJ1-1; TCRdb selects TRBD1, and the lack of DNA leaves this call unchecked. This CDR3 has 15 residues. Germline lookup yields CDR1 SGHVS and CDR2 FNYEAQ. This CDR3 is CASSLVSGGGTEAFF. Based on the CDR3 plus reference TRBV7-6 and TRBJ1-1, the full variable domain is GAGVSQSPRYKVTKRGQDVALRCDPISGHVSLYWYRQALGQGPEFLTYFNYEAQQDKSGLPNDRFSAERPEGSISTLTIQRTEQRDSAMYRCASSLVSGGGTEAFFGQGTRLTVV.

This clonotype shows up as medium-sized (0.01 to 0.1%) by frequency. The chain uses TRBV25-1 and TRBJ2-1; as DNA is missing, the TRBD2 call by TCRdb cannot be tested. The CDR3 totals 15 residues. CDR1 MGHDK and CDR2 SYGVNS come from the germline V gene. CDR3: CASSESGLAGNEQFF.